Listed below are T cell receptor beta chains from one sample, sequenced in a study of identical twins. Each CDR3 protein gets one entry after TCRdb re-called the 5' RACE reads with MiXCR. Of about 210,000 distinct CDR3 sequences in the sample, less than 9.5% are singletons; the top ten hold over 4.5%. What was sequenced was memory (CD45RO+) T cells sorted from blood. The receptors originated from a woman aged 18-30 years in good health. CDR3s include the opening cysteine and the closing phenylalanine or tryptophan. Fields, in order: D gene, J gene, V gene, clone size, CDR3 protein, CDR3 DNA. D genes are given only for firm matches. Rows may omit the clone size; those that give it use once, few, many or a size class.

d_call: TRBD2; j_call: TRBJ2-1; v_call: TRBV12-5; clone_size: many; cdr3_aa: CASGFLGGGARNEQFF; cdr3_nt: TGTGCTAGTGGTTTTCTCGGCGGGGGGGCTAGGAATGAGCAGTTCTTC
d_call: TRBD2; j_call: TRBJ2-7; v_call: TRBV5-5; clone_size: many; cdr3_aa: CASTWGLAGFYEQYF; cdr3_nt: TGTGCCAGCACCTGGGGACTAGCGGGCTTCTACGAGCAGTACTTC
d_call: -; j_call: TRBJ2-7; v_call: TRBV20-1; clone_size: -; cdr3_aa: CSAAPPVGVDGQYF; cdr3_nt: TGCAGTGCGGCCCCTCCGGTAGGCGTCGACGGGCAGTACTTC
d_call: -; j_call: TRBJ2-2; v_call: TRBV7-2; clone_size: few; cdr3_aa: CASRTGLNTGELFF; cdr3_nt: TGTGCCAGCAGGACGGGACTCAACACCGGGGAGCTGTTTTTT
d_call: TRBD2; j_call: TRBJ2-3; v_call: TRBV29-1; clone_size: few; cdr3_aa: CSGVAGWGSTDTQYF; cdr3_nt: TGCAGCGGGGTAGCGGGGTGGGGCTCCACAGATACGCAGTATTTT
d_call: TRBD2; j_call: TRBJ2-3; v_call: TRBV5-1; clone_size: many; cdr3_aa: CASSLVGGSDTQYF; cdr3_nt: TGCGCCAGCAGCTTGGTGGGAGGGTCAGATACGCAGTATTTT
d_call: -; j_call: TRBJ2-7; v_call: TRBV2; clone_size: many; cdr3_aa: CASQVNYEQYF; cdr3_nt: TGTGCCAGCCAGGTCAATTACGAGCAGTACTTC
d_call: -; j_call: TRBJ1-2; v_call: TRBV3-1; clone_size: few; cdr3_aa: CASSLGTSKGYTF; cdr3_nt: TGTGCCAGCAGCCTCGGGACATCGAAAGGCTACACCTTC
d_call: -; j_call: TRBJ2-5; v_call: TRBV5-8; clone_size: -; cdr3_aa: CASSLGSKETQYF; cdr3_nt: TGTGCCAGCAGCCTCGGGTCTAAAGAGACCCAGTACTTC
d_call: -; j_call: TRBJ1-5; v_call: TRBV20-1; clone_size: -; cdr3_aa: CSASGGVEQPQHF; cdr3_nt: TGCAGTGCTAGTGGAGGGGTCGAGCAGCCCCAGCATTTT
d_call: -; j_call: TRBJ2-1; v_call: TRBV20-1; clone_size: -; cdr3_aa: CSARRKRSTLPQFF; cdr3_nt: TGCAGTGCCAGGAGGAAGAGGAGTACTTTGCCCCAGTTCTTC
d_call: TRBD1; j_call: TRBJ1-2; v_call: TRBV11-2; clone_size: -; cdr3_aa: CASRGWGTGDYGYTF; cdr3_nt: TGTGCCAGCAGGGGGTGGGGGACAGGGGATTATGGCTACACCTTC
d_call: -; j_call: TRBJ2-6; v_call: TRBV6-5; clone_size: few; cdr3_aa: CASSYARRATGANVLTF; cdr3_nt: TGTGCCAGCAGTTACGCCAGGAGGGCTACTGGGGCCAACGTCCTGACTTTC
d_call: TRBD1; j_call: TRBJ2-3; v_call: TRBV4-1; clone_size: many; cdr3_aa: CASRPGQSTDTQYF; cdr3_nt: TGCGCCAGCAGACCGGGACAGAGCACAGATACGCAGTATTTT
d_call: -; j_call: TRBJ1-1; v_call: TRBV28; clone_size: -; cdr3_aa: CASSLRLTGRGTEAFF; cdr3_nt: TGTGCCAGCAGTTTACGCTTGACGGGAAGGGGCACTGAAGCTTTCTTT
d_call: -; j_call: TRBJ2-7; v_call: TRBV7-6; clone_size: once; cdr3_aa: CASRARPQGEYEQYF; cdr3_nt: TGTGCCAGCAGGGCAAGACCACAGGGCGAGTACGAGCAGTACTTC